Following are 3 T cell receptor beta chains from one sample sequenced in a study of T cells in women clearing cervical HPV infection. Profiling relied on immunoSEQ multiplex PCR, and the TCRdb table lists in-frame clones only, not all of them. In all, the sample yields about 18,000 clones. Sequences were obtained from blood buffy coat. The receptor set was obtained from a woman between 18 and 69 years old with a cervical HPV16 infection that either progressed to CIN3+ or cleared (not recorded which).

A word on this clone: The CDR3 is cut off 3 residues early in the read; its end comes from the germline J gene. The chain carries TRBV7-9 and TRBJ2-1, with a weak D call TRBD2 (6 bases). V lost 6 bases and J lost 5, with 11 bases in between. The CDR3 is made up of 13 amino acids. Germline assignment: CDR1 SEHNR and CDR2 FQNEAQ (reference sequence). CDR3 residues: CASRSSGNNEQFF. The covered CDR3 bases are TGTGCCAGCAGAAGTAGCGGAAACAATGAG.

Concerning this clone: The read gets to within 3 residues of the CDR3 end, and the germline J gene fills in the rest. This chain links TRBV18 with TRBJ1-3, with TRBD1 matching 7 bases. Germline CDR1 is KGHSH and CDR2 is LQKENI. V lost 4 bases and J lost 2; bases outside the gene matches: 2. This CDR3 has 14 amino acids. The sequenced part of the CDR3 DNA is TGTGCCAGCTCACGCGACAGGGCTGGAAACACC. As protein: CASSRDRAGNT. The complete CDR3 reads CASSRDRAGNTIYF.

Comment on this clone: The read ends 3 residues before the CDR3 terminus; that terminus is restored from the germline J gene. The chain links TRBV6-4 to TRBJ1-6, with D possibly being TRBD1 (5 bases). CDR3 length: 13 residues. V was pared by 5 bases and J by 7 bases, with 9 bases between. Germline V gene lookup returns CDR1 MRHNA and CDR2 SNTAGT. The DNA read from the CDR3 is TGTGCCAGCAGTATCAGGGAAAATTCACCC. This gives the protein CASSIRENSP. The CDR3 as a whole reads CASSIRENSPLHF.